This T cell receptor (beta chain) was captured in a study of tumor and adjacent non-tumor tissue in lung cancer. Study-level information: The cohort had 12 adenocarcinoma, a couple of squamous cell and 1 small cell patients. On average, productive TCRbeta reads reached some 4.4 million per sample.

The template was RNA from unsorted bulk tissue. The normal lung tissue was taken more than 3 cm from the tumor edge. CDR1 and CDR2 (germline): SGHDN, FVKESK. This CDR3 comprises 12 residues. The library came from three nested PCR rounds adapted from ARM-PCR protocols. TCRdb independently ran MiXCR on the multiplex PCR reads; one entry per CDR3 protein. This sample yields about 90,000 distinct CDR3 sequences, of which around 82% are seen a single time; just over 20% belongs to the top ten. Concerning this clonotype: The junction does not match germline at one end; this may be a read error.

The V gene is TRBV14, the J gene TRBJ2-7; D remains ambiguous. Sequenced sample: distant non-tumor lung tissue. The sequence derives from a woman aged 50 to 60 with non-small cell lung cancer. The DNA for the CDR3 is TGTGCCAGCAGTCAAGTGTACAGCGAGCAGTACTTC. It is translated as CASSQVYSEQYF. The full variable domain, its missing parts supplied by reference TRBV14 and TRBJ2-7, is EAGVTQFPSHSVIEKGQTVTLRCDPISGHDNLYWYRRVMGKEIKFLLHFVKESKQDESGMPNNRFLAERTGGTYSTLKVQPAELEDSGVYFCASSQVYSEQYFGPGTRLTVT.